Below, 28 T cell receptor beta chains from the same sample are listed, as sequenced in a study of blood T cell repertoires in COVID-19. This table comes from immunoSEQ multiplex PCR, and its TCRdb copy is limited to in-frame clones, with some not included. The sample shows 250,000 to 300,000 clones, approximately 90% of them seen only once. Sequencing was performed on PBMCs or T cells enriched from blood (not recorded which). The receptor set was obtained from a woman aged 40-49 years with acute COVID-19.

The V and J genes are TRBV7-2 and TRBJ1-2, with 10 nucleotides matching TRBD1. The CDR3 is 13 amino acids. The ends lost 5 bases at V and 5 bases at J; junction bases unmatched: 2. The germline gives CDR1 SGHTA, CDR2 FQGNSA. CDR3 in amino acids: CASSAGQGYGYTF. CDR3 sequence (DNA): TGTGCCAGCAGCGCGGGACAGGGGTATGGCTACACCTTC.

CDR3 DNA sequence: TGTGCCAGCAGTTCCACGTGGCCAGGCCTCGACTCTGGGGCCAACGTCCTGACTTTC. Its translation: CASSSTWPGLDSGANVLTF. The chain links TRBV28 to TRBJ2-6; D is unresolved. The germline gives CDR1 MDHEN, CDR2 SYDVKM. Deletions cut 4 bases from V and 0 bases from J, with 19 bases between. The CDR3 loop spans 19 amino acids.

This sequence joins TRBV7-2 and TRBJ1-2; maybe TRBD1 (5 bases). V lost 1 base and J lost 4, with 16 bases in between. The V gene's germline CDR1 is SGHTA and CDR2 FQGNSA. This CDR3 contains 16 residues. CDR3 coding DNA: TGTGCCAGCAGCTTAGACGGGGGGGGAAGGGTCTATGGCTACACCTTC. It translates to CASSLDGGGRVYGYTF.

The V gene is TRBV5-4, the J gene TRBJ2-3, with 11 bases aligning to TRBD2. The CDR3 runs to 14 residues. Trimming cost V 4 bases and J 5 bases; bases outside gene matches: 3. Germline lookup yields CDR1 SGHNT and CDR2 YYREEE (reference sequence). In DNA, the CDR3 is TGTGCCAGCAGCATCGGACTAGCGGGAGATACGCAGTATTTT. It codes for CASSIGLAGDTQYF.

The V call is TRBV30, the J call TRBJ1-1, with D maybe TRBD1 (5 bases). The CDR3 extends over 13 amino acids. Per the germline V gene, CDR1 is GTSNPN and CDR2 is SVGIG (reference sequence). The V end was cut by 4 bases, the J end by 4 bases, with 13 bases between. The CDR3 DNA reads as TGTGCCTGGACTCAGGGCGTGGGCACTGAAGCTTTCTTT. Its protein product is CAWTQGVGTEAFF.

CDR3 bases: TGTGCCAGCAGGGATCCCAGGGTCTACGAGCAGTACTTC. Translation gives CASRDPRVYEQYF. J is TRBJ2-7 and V is TRBV6-5, with D perhaps matching TRBD1 (5 bases). Between the trimmed V and J ends, which lost 6 bases and 3 bases, there was a span of 12 bases. Germline CDR1 MNHEY, CDR2 SVGAGI. The CDR3 loop spans 13 amino acids.

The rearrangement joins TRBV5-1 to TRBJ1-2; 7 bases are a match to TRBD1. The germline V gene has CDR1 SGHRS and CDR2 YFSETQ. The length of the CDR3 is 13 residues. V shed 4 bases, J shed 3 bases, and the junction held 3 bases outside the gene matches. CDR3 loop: CASSTGQDYGYTF. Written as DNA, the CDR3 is TGCGCCAGCAGCACCGGACAGGACTATGGCTACACCTTC. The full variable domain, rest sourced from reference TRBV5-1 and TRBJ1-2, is KAGVTQTPRYLIKTRGQQVTLSCSPISGHRSVSWYQQTPGQGLQFLFEYFSETQRNKGNFPGRFSGRQFSNSRSEMNVSTLELGDSALYLCASSTGQDYGYTFGSGTRLTVV.

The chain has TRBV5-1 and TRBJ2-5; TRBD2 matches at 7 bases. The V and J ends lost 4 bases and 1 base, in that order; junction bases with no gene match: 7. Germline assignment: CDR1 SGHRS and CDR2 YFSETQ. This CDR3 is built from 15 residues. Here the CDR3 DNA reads TGCGCCAGCAGCCTGGTGGGGAGGGTCCAAGAGACCCAGTACTTC. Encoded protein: CASSLVGRVQETQYF.

The CDR3 region is CASSPGGPGELFF. CDR3 nucleotides: TGTGCCAGCAGCCCGGGGGGACCCGGGGAGCTGTTTTTT. The V gene is TRBV4-2, the J gene TRBJ2-2, with 7 bases that match TRBD2. This CDR3 has 13 amino acids. Germline V gives CDR1 LGHNA, CDR2 YNFKEQ. J gave up 6 bases and V 4 bases, and 2 bases lay outside the gene matches.

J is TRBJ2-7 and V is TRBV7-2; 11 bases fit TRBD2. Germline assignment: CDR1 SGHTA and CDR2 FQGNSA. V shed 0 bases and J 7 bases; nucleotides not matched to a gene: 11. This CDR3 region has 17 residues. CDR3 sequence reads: CASSLASGRALVGEQYF. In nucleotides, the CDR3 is TGTGCCAGCAGCTTAGCTAGCGGGAGGGCGTTAGTGGGGGAGCAGTACTTC.

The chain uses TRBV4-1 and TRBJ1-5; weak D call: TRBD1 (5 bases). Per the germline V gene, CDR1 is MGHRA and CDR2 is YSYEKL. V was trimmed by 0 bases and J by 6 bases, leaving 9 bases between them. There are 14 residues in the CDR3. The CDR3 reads CASSQDFGGQPQHF. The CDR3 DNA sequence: TGCGCCAGCAGCCAAGATTTCGGGGGTCAGCCCCAGCATTTT.

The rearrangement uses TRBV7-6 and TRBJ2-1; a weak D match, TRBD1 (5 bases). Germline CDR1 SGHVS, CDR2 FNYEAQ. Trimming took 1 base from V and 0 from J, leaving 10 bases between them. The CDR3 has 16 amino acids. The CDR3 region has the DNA TGTGCCAGCAGCTTAGTGCAGGGCTACTCCTACAATGAGCAGTTCTTC. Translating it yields CASSLVQGYSYNEQFF.

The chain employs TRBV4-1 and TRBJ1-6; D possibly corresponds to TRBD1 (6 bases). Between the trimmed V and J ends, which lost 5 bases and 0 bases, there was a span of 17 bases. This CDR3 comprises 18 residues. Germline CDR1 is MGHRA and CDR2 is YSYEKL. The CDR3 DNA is TGCGCCAGCAGCAACAGGGAAGCAGTCATCTCCTATAATTCACCCCTCCACTTT. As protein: CASSNREAVISYNSPLHF.

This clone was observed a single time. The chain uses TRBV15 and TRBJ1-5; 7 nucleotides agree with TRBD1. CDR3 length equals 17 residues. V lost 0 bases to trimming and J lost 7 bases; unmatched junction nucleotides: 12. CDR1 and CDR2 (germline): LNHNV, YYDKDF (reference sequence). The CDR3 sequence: CATSREEGDREEQPQHF. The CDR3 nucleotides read TGTGCCACCAGCAGAGAGGAGGGAGACAGGGAGGAACAGCCCCAGCATTTT.

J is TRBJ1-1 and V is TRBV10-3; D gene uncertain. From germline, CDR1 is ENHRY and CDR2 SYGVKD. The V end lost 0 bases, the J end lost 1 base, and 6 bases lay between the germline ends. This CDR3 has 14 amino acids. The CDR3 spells CAISESGRNTEAFF. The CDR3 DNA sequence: TGTGCCATCAGTGAGTCCGGGAGGAACACTGAAGCTTTCTTT.

The CDR3 is CASNMGQSYEQYF. CDR3 in DNA: TGTGCCAGCAATATGGGACAGTCCTACGAGCAGTACTTC. V usage is TRBV2 and J usage is TRBJ2-7; TRBD1 matches 7 bases. CDR3 length: 13 amino acids. CDR1 is SNHLY and CDR2 is FYNNEI in the germline V gene. J lost 1 base, V lost 7 bases, and 4 bases had no gene match.

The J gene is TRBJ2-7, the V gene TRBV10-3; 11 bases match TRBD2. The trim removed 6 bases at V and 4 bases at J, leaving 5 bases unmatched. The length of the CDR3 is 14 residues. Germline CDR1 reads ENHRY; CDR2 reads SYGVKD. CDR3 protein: CAISPSGGQYEQYF. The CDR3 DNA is TGTGCCATCAGCCCTAGCGGGGGGCAGTACGAGCAGTACTTC.

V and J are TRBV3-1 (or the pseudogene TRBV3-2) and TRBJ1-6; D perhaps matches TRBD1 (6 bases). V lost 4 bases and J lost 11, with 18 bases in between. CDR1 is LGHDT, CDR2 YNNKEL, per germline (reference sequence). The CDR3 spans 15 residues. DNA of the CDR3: TGTGCCAGCAGCCCCCGGGACATACGTGGGGCACCCCTCCACTTT. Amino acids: CASSPRDIRGAPLHF.

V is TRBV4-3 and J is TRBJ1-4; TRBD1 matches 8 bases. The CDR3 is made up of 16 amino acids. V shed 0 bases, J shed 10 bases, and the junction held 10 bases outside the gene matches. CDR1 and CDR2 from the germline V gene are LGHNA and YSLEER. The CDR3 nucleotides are TGCGCCAGCAGCCAAGATTCAGGACAGGGCCAGGGAAAACTGTTTTTT. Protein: CASSQDSGQGQGKLFF.

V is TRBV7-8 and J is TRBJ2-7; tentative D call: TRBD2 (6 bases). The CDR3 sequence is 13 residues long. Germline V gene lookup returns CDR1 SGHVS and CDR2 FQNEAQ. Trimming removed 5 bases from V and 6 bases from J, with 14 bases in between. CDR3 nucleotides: TGTGCCAGCAGCCCGCGGGATTTGCGCGAGCAGTACTTC. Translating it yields CASSPRDLREQYF.

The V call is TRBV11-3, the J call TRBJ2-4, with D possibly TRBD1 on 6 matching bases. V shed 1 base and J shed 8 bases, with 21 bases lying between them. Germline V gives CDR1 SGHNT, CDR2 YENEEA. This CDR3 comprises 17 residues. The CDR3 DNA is TGTGCCAGCAGCTTAGGTGGCACAGGGTCTTTGCAAGACATTCAGTACTTC. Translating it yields CASSLGGTGSLQDIQYF.

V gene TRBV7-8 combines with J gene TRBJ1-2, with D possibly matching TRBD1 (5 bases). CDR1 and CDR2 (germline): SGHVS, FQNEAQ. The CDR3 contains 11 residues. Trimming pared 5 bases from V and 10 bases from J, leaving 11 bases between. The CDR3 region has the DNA TGTGCCAGCAGCCCAGGACAAGTCTACACCTTC. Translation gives CASSPGQVYTF.

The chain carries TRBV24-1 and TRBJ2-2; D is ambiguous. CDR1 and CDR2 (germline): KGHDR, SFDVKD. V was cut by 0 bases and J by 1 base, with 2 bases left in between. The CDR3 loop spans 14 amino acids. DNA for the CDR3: TGTGCCACCAGTGATTTGCAGAACACCGGGGAGCTGTTTTTT. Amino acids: CATSDLQNTGELFF.

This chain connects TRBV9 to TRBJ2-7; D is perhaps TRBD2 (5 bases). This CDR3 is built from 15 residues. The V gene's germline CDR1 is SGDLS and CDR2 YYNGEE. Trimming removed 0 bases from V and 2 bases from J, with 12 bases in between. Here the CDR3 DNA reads TGTGCCAGCAGCGTAGTCAAGAGGGCCCCCTACGAGCAGTACTTC. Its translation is CASSVVKRAPYEQYF.

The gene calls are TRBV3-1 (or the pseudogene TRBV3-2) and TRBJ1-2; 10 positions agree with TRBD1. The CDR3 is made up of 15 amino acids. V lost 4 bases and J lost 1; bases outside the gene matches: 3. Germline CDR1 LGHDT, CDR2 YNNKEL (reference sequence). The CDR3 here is CASSRGTGVNYGYTF. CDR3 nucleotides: TGTGCCAGCAGCCGAGGGACAGGGGTTAACTATGGCTACACCTTC.

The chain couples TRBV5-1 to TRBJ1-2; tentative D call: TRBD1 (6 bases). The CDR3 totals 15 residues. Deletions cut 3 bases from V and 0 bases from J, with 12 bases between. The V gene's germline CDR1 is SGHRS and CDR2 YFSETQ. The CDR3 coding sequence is TGCGCCAGCAGCTATAGGACAGCAGCTAACTATGGCTACACCTTC. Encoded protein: CASSYRTAANYGYTF. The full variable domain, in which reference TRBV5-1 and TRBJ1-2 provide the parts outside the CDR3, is KAGVTQTPRYLIKTRGQQVTLSCSPISGHRSVSWYQQTPGQGLQFLFEYFSETQRNKGNFPGRFSGRQFSNSRSEMNVSTLELGDSALYLCASSYRTAANYGYTFGSGTRLTVV.

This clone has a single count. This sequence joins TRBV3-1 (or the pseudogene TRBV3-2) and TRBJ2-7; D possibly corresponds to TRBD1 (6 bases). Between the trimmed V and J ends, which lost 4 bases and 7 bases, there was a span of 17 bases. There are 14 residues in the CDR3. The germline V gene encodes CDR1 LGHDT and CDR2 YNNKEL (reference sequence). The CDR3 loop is CASSPSLTRGEQYF. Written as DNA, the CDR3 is TGTGCCAGCAGCCCCAGCCTCACGAGGGGGGAGCAGTACTTC.

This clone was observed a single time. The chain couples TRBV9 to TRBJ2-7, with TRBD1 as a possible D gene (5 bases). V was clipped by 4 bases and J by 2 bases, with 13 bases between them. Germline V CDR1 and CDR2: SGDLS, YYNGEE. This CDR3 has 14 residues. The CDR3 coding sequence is TGTGCCAGCAGCACCCAAGACAGTACCTACGAGCAGTACTTC. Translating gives CASSTQDSTYEQYF.